This entry lists 26 T cell receptor beta chains sequenced from one sample in a study of cytomegalovirus exposure and HLA in healthy donors. Measured with immunoSEQ multiplex PCR; TCRdb has only the in-frame clones, and not every one. The sample contains some 200,000 clones, more than 65% of which appear only once. Material for sequencing was PBMCs. The receptors shown here come from a woman aged 18-30 years in good health and CMV-seropositive.

V gene TRBV10-3 combines with J gene TRBJ2-7; maybe TRBD1 (6 bases). V was cut by 0 bases and J by 6 bases, with 18 bases left in between. The CDR3 covers 16 residues. Germline V gene lookup returns CDR1 ENHRY and CDR2 SYGVKD. CDR3 protein: CAISESMGHLVAEQYF. The CDR3, as DNA: TGTGCCATCAGTGAGTCGATGGGACACCTAGTCGCCGAGCAGTACTTC.

The chain joins TRBV7-9 to TRBJ1-2; D is possibly TRBD1 (5 bases). The germline V and J ends were trimmed by 7 bases and 0 bases, with 15 bases remaining between them. The CDR3 has 15 residues. Per the germline V gene, CDR1 is SEHNR and CDR2 is FQNEAQ (reference sequence). CDR3: CASTKRDRANYGYTF. Written as DNA, the CDR3 is TGTGCCAGCACAAAAAGAGACAGAGCTAACTATGGCTACACCTTC.

This rearrangement joins TRBV7-2 to TRBJ2-1; 16 bases match TRBD2. Germline V gene data show CDR1 as SGHTA and CDR2 as FQGNSA. V was pared by 5 bases and J by 6 bases, with 10 bases of the junction left unmatched. This CDR3 region has 18 residues. CDR3 amino acids: CASSIGTSGGAVGNEQFF. CDR3 nucleotide sequence: TGTGCCAGCAGCATAGGGACTAGCGGGGGGGCCGTCGGCAATGAGCAGTTCTTC.

The chain is built from TRBV27 and TRBJ2-5; 8 bases align to TRBD2. The CDR3 loop spans 15 amino acids. Germline V gives CDR1 MNHEY, CDR2 SMNVEV (reference sequence). The trim removed 3 bases at V and 4 bases at J, leaving 7 bases unmatched. The CDR3 DNA is TGTGCCAGCAGTTTCAGACTAGCGTCCGGAGAGACCCAGTACTTC. Translating gives CASSFRLASGETQYF.

Note on this clone: The sample has other DNA sequences that encode this CDR3 too. This chain uses TRBV4-1 with TRBJ2-1, with TRBD2 matching over 12 bases. J lost 4 bases, V lost 4 bases, and 2 bases had no gene match. Germline V lookup: CDR1 MGHRA, CDR2 YSYEKL. This CDR3 has 15 residues. Here the CDR3 DNA reads TGCGCCAGCAGCCCACTAGCGGGGGGTTACAATGAGCAGTTCTTC. It translates to CASSPLAGGYNEQFF.

The rearrangement uses TRBV5-1 and TRBJ2-1, with D maybe TRBD2 (5 bases). The V end was cut by 4 bases, the J end by 8 bases, with 25 bases between. Germline lookup yields CDR1 SGHRS and CDR2 YFSETQ. The CDR3 is 17 residues long. CDR3 DNA sequence: TGCGCCAGCAGCCTCCGGAGCGGAGGAATCCCTCGGGATGAGCAGTTCTTC. Protein sequence: CASSLRSGGIPRDEQFF.

This clone was seen more than once but under ten times. The CDR3 reads CASSLTGSYGYTF. For the CDR3, the DNA is TGTGCCTCTTCGCTTACAGGGAGCTATGGCTACACCTTC. The chain uses TRBV27 and TRBJ1-2; maybe TRBD1 (6 bases). In germline, CDR1 is MNHEY, CDR2 SMNVEV (reference sequence). CDR3 size: 13 residues. Trimming stripped 11 bases from V and 4 bases from J, with 17 bases between.

This clone was counted a single time. V is TRBV5-4 and J is TRBJ2-3; tentatively, D is TRBD2 (6 bases). Germline V CDR1 and CDR2: SGHNT, YYREEE (reference sequence). CDR3 size: 14 residues. Trimming removed 4 bases at V and 1 base at J, with 10 bases between. CDR3 loop: CASSPTGGTDTQYF. In DNA form, the CDR3 reads TGTGCCAGCAGCCCTACGGGGGGCACAGATACGCAGTATTTT.

This clone was observed many times. The J gene is TRBJ2-2, the V gene TRBV25-1, with 10 bases that match TRBD1. The ends lost 4 bases at V and 5 bases at J; junction bases unmatched: 10. This CDR3 region has 17 residues. Germline V gene sequence: CDR1 MGHDK, CDR2 SYGVNS. The CDR3 bases are TGTGCCAGCAGTGGACAACCGGGACAGGGGTTGACCGGGGAGCTGTTTTTT. Amino acid sequence: CASSGQPGQGLTGELFF.

The rearrangement uses TRBV7-7 and TRBJ2-5, with TRBD1 as a possible D gene (6 bases). Germline-derived CDR1 and CDR2 are SSHAT and FNYEAQ (reference sequence). This CDR3 contains 13 residues. V lost 2 bases, J lost 4 bases, and 8 bases lay in between. The CDR3 DNA reads as TGTGCCAGCAGCTTATGGGGGCCAGAGACCCAGTACTTC. It encodes CASSLWGPETQYF.

The CDR3 DNA reads TGTGCCAGCAGTGCCCCCGTTACAGGGAACACTGAAGCTTTCTTT. It yields the protein CASSAPVTGNTEAFF. The V and J genes are TRBV2 and TRBJ1-1, with D perhaps matching TRBD1 (5 bases). CDR1 and CDR2 (germline): SNHLY, FYNNEI. With 4 bases removed from V and 1 base from J, the gap between germline ends came to 13 bases. This CDR3 has 15 amino acids.

This chain connects TRBV5-1 to TRBJ1-1; D unresolved. The germline CDR1 and CDR2 sequences are SGHRS and YFSETQ. The CDR3 consists of 13 residues. Trimming removed 3 bases at V and 0 bases at J, with 6 bases between. The CDR3 DNA is TGCGCCAGCAGCTCAGAGGTGAACACTGAAGCTTTCTTT. This gives the protein CASSSEVNTEAFF.

The chain couples TRBV27 to TRBJ1-1; possible D gene TRBD1, 5 bases. Trimming left V 2 bases short and J 1 base short, with 14 bases between. The CDR3 spans 16 residues. Germline V gives CDR1 MNHEY, CDR2 SMNVEV (reference sequence). The CDR3 DNA reads TGTGCCAGCAGTTTAGGTCCCCCGACAGCGAACACTGAAGCTTTCTTT. Translation: CASSLGPPTANTEAFF.

This clone has only a few counts. The chain links TRBV10-2 to TRBJ2-1; 9 positions match TRBD1. CDR3 length: 14 amino acids. Germline V lookup: CDR1 WSHSY, CDR2 SAAADI. Trimming took 7 bases from V and 3 from J; bases not matched to a gene: 4. The CDR3, as DNA: TGCGCCAGCACTCCGGACAGGGGCTACAATGAGCAGTTCTTC. Protein sequence: CASTPDRGYNEQFF.

In its sample, this clone was seen once. The V and J genes are TRBV12-1 and TRBJ2-1; the table assigns TRBD2, which was not confirmed against the DNA. TRBV12-1 is shown as a pseudogene. The length of the CDR3 is 17 residues. The CDR3 DNA reads as TGTGCCAGCAGCCATACTCACATAGCGGTCTCCTACAATGAGCAGTTCTTC. This gives the protein CASSHTHIAVSYNEQFF.

The chain recombines TRBV7-9 with TRBJ1-1; D remains ambiguous. CDR1 SEHNR and CDR2 FQNEAQ come from the germline V gene (reference sequence). This CDR3 is built from 13 residues. V was trimmed by 5 bases and J by 0 bases, leaving 7 bases between them. The CDR3 loop is CASSREVNTEAFF. CDR3 sequence (DNA): TGTGCCAGCAGCCGCGAGGTGAACACTGAAGCTTTCTTT.

This rearrangement joins TRBV5-1 to TRBJ2-2; TRBD1 agrees at 8 bases. V lost 2 bases and J lost 6; bases outside the gene matches: 6. Per the germline V gene, CDR1 is SGHRS and CDR2 is YFSETQ. This CDR3 spans 15 amino acids. CDR3 sequence: CASSFQGQVSGELFF. The CDR3 DNA sequence: TGCGCCAGCAGCTTCCAGGGACAGGTTTCCGGGGAGCTGTTTTTT.

This chain connects TRBV25-1 to TRBJ1-6; tentatively, D is TRBD1 (5 bases). The germline gives CDR1 MGHDK, CDR2 SYGVNS. V dropped 6 bases and J dropped 4 bases, with 13 bases sitting between them. This CDR3 has 15 amino acids. CDR3 sequence: CASSGGPRYNSPLHF. The DNA of the CDR3 is TGTGCCAGCAGCGGGGGACCTCGTTATAATTCACCCCTCCACTTT.

The rearrangement uses TRBV11-2 and TRBJ2-1, with 11 positions matching TRBD1. The CDR3 is made up of 16 amino acids. The J segment lost 3 bases and the V segment lost 6 bases, leaving 7 bases of the junction unmatched. Germline V lookup: CDR1 SGHAT, CDR2 FQNNGV. CDR3 residues: CASSSYGTGGYNEQFF. The CDR3 nucleotides read TGTGCCAGCAGTTCCTACGGGACAGGGGGCTACAATGAGCAGTTCTTC.

The gene calls are TRBV6-5 and TRBJ1-2; 9 positions match TRBD1. V shed 5 bases, J shed 7 bases, and the junction held 8 bases outside the gene matches. CDR3 length equals 14 residues. Germline CDR1 and CDR2: MNHEY and SVGAGI. CDR3 coding DNA: TGTGCCAGCAGTACTCGACAGGGGGGTAGTGGCTACACCTTC. Translated, it gives CASSTRQGGSGYTF.

The chain employs TRBV7-3 and TRBJ2-1; 8 nucleotides agree with TRBD1. Germline CDR1 is SGHTA and CDR2 is FQGTGA. V was clipped by 5 bases and J by 2 bases; unmatched bases: 8. There are 16 residues in the CDR3. CDR3 in amino acids: CASSGTGTGTYNEQFF. The CDR3 nucleotides are TGTGCCAGCAGCGGTACCGGGACAGGAACCTACAATGAGCAGTTCTTC.

The sample holds a few counts of this clone. Other nucleotide sequences in the sample specify the same CDR3. The chain combines TRBV6-1 with TRBJ2-5, with TRBD2 matching 12 bases. The CDR3 has 15 residues. From germline, CDR1 is MNHNS and CDR2 SASEGT. J gave up 2 bases and V 3 bases, and 1 base lay outside the gene matches. The CDR3 loop reads CASSELAGGQETQYF. The CDR3 nucleotides are TGTGCCAGCAGTGAGCTAGCGGGGGGGCAAGAGACCCAGTACTTC.

A few counts support this clone. V is TRBV6-1 and J is TRBJ1-6; D gene uncertain. The length of the CDR3 is 13 residues. Germline V gene lookup returns CDR1 MNHNS and CDR2 SASEGT. Trimming cost V 3 bases and J 7 bases, with 7 bases left between them. The DNA of the CDR3 is TGTGCCAGCAGTGATATGGCAAATTCACCCCTCCACTTT. Amino acid sequence: CASSDMANSPLHF.

The chain employs TRBV5-1 and TRBJ2-3; D possibly corresponds to TRBD1 (6 bases). Germline V CDR1 and CDR2: SGHRS, YFSETQ. The CDR3 runs to 16 residues. V lost 7 bases, J lost 4 bases, and 22 bases lay in between. CDR3 region: CASSVELDRLSDTQYF. In DNA form, the CDR3 reads TGCGCCAGCTCAGTAGAATTGGACAGACTGTCAGATACGCAGTATTTT.

This sequence joins TRBV7-2 and TRBJ1-2; unclear D gene. The V end lost 7 bases, the J end lost 4 bases, and 19 bases lay between the germline ends. This CDR3 has 15 amino acids. Germline values: CDR1 SGHTA, CDR2 FQGNSA. The CDR3 DNA sequence: TGTGCCAGCACCTCAGCTGGAGGCTTGATCTATGGCTACACCTTC. Encoded protein: CASTSAGGLIYGYTF.

This clone was observed a handful of times. This sequence joins TRBV5-6 and TRBJ1-2, with TRBD1 as a possible D gene (5 bases). Trimming left V 5 bases short and J 12 bases short, with 17 bases between. CDR1 SGHDT and CDR2 YYEEEE come from the germline V gene. The CDR3 is made up of 12 amino acids. As DNA, the CDR3 is TGTGCCAGCAGATCCGGGGGAGGCGAGAACACCTTC. It yields the protein CASRSGGGENTF.